A single sample is the source of the 14 T cell receptor beta chains below, sequenced in a study of Graves' ophthalmopathy and Graves' hyperthyroidism. The TCR beta CDR3 regions underwent amplification from RNA transcripts. The first-round RT-PCR employed HTBI primers together with the Qiagen OneStep RT-PCR kit. A multiplex PCR was then performed as the second round. In TCRdb, the multiplex PCR reads were re-called with MiXCR into one record per CDR3 protein. The sample consists of 900,000 to 1,200,000 distinct CDR3 sequences, about 38% of them appearing once. The sample taken for sequencing was peripheral blood or thyroid tissue (not recorded which). Receptors were obtained from an adult man with Graves' hyperthyroidism.

V gene TRBV7-9 combines with J gene TRBJ1-2, with D possibly being TRBD1 (6 bases). CDR1 is SEHNR, CDR2 FQNEAQ, per germline (reference sequence). Trimming removed 3 bases from V and 4 bases from J, with 21 bases in between. The CDR3 length is 17 residues. CDR3 sequence: CASSLSYGQPSVYGYTF. CDR3 bases: TGTGCCAGCAGCTTGTCGTATGGACAGCCTTCGGTCTATGGCTACACCTTC.

This chain connects TRBV5-4 to TRBJ1-4; the D is unclear. The germline gives CDR1 SGHNT, CDR2 YYREEE (reference sequence). CDR3 length: 14 residues. Trimming took 3 bases from V and 0 from J, leaving 6 bases between them. CDR3 in DNA: TGTGCCAGCAGCTCACAGACAACTAATGAAAAACTGTTTTTT. Translation gives CASSSQTTNEKLFF.

This clonotype was detected ten times or more. This chain connects TRBV6-5 to TRBJ2-7; the D gene is possibly TRBD2 (5 bases). Trimming shortened V by 6 bases and J by 6 bases, and 21 bases separated the two germline ends. Germline loops: CDR1 MNHEY, CDR2 SVGAGI. CDR3 length: 15 amino acids. CDR3 loop: CASRLDERRVVEQYF. CDR3 nucleotide sequence: TGTGCCAGCAGGCTTGACGAACGGCGGGTCGTCGAGCAGTACTTC.

This clonotype was observed at least ten times. The genes are TRBV6-6 and TRBJ1-1; D not certain. V shed 5 bases and J shed 4 bases, with 14 bases lying between them. Germline V gene sequence: CDR1 MNHNY, CDR2 SVGAGI (reference sequence). The CDR3 consists of 14 residues. Here the CDR3 DNA reads TGTGCCAGCAGTATCCGTGAGGCGATCACTGAAGCTTTCTTT. It is translated as CASSIREAITEAFF.

The genes are TRBV5-1 and TRBJ2-7; 7 nucleotides line up with TRBD1. V was clipped by 0 bases and J by 2 bases; unmatched bases: 11. Germline assignment: CDR1 SGHRS and CDR2 YFSETQ. CDR3 size: 17 residues. The CDR3 region is CASSLVVQGSLPYEQYF. CDR3 in DNA: TGCGCCAGCAGCTTGGTCGTACAGGGGTCCCTCCCCTACGAGCAGTACTTC.

This clonotype occurred a few times. A much larger clone differs by one base, so this may be a read error. This rearrangement joins TRBV29-1 to TRBJ2-7, with D possibly matching TRBD2 (5 bases). The length of the CDR3 is 13 residues. Germline V gives CDR1 SQVTM, CDR2 ANQGSEA. V shed 4 bases and J shed 0 bases, with 10 bases lying between them. CDR3 loop: CSVGSEGSYEQYF. Written as DNA, the CDR3 is TGCAGCGTTGGGTCAGAGGGCTCCTACGAGCAGTACTTC.

Note on this clonotype: The DNA is omitted, as the CDR3 cannot be located on it reliably, and the CDR3 follows TCRdb's listing. The gene calls are TRBV24-1 and TRBJ1-2; the table's D call, TRBD1, has no DNA check behind it. The CDR3 spans 21 residues, counting both ends. Per the germline V gene, CDR1 is KGHDR and CDR2 is SFDVKD. CDR3 in amino acids: CATSALGEDTGELFFGEGYTF.

CDR3 in amino acids: CATSDQGNEQYF. The CDR3 DNA reads TGTGCCACCAGCGACCAGGGCAATGAGCAGTACTTC. V usage is TRBV15 and J usage is TRBJ2-7; D may be TRBD1 (5 bases). The CDR3 extends over 12 amino acids. Between the trimmed V and J ends, which lost 5 bases and 7 bases, there was a span of 12 bases. The germline gives CDR1 LNHNV, CDR2 YYDKDF (reference sequence).

In its sample, this clonotype was seen many times. The rearrangement uses TRBV19 and TRBJ1-5; maybe TRBD1 (5 bases). The V gene's germline CDR1 is LNHDA and CDR2 SQIVND (reference sequence). Deletions cut 7 bases from V and 4 bases from J, with 14 bases between. This CDR3 contains 14 residues. The chain's CDR3 is CASMTGAGNQPQHF. The CDR3 nucleotides read TGTGCCAGTATGACCGGGGCTGGAAATCAGCCCCAGCATTTT.

V and J are TRBV24-1 and TRBJ2-7; 13 positions match TRBD2. CDR1 is KGHDR and CDR2 is SFDVKD in the germline V gene. V lost 3 bases and J lost 9; bases outside the gene matches: 7. This CDR3 spans 15 amino acids. This chain's CDR3 is CATSDPGLAGAVQYF. The CDR3 region has the DNA TGTGCCACCAGTGATCCAGGACTAGCGGGAGCTGTGCAGTACTTC.

This clonotype occurred many times. This sequence joins TRBV2 and TRBJ2-5, with 10 bases lining up with TRBD1. V was clipped by 3 bases and J by 1 base; unmatched bases: 5. CDR1 is SNHLY and CDR2 is FYNNEI in the germline V gene. CDR3 length: 16 amino acids. CDR3 in amino acids: CASSDRDRGLQETQYF. DNA of the CDR3: TGTGCCAGCAGTGACCGGGACAGGGGACTCCAAGAGACCCAGTACTTC.

This clonotype appeared many times. V usage is TRBV15 and J usage is TRBJ1-2; the D gene is possibly TRBD1 (5 bases). Germline-derived CDR1 and CDR2 are LNHNV and YYDKDF (reference sequence). The CDR3 consists of 12 residues. V lost 0 bases and J 7 bases, leaving 6 bases between the germline ends. Written as DNA, the CDR3 is TGTGCCACCAGCAGAGATGGGACTGGCTACACCTTC. Its translation is CATSRDGTGYTF. Filled out from reference TRBV15 and TRBJ1-2, the complete variable domain reads DAMVIQNPRYQVTQFGKPVTLSCSQTLNHNVMYWYQQKSSQAPKLLFHYYDKDFNNEADTPDNFQSRRPNTSFCFLDIRSPGLGDTAMYLCATSRDGTGYTFGSGTRLTVV.

This clonotype occurred many times. At one end the junction does not follow the germline gene, possibly because of a read error. The gene calls are TRBV5-1 and TRBJ2-7, with D tentatively TRBD1 (5 bases). CDR1 is SGHRS and CDR2 is YFSETQ in the germline V gene. This CDR3 is 13 amino acids long. In DNA, the CDR3 is TGTGCCAGCAGCTTAGACAGAAACTACGAGCAGTACTTC. Translated, it gives CASSLDRNYEQYF.

This clonotype was seen at least ten times. This chain connects TRBV10-3 to TRBJ2-7; D gene ambiguous. The CDR3 is 14 amino acids. The germline V gene has CDR1 ENHRY and CDR2 SYGVKD. Trimming shortened V by 3 bases and J by 6 bases, and 15 bases separated the two germline ends. CDR3: CAISDRSTIFEQYF. The CDR3 nucleotides are TGTGCCATCAGTGATCGAAGCACAATTTTCGAGCAGTACTTC.